The TCR beta chain under discussion was sequenced for a study of early T cells in non-severe SARS-CoV-2 infection (dated by TCRdb to about 2021). The study in broad terms: TCR sequencing used bulk RNA from unsorted whole blood, so alpha and beta chains could not be paired.

Of note for this clonotype: It has no known antigen specificity. No per-base quality is available; no much larger clone lies one base away.

The study was a case-control design nested within a healthcare worker cohort in London, UK, with weekly nasopharyngeal swab PCR tests and blood sampling. Healthcare workers were recruited between 23 and 31 March 2020, during the week of the UK lockdown, and were followed weekly for up to about 15 weeks. The library was made by 5' RACE. TCRdb lists the instrument as NextSeq 500. The TCR library protocol attached unique molecular identifiers to individual cDNA molecules to correct for sequencing error and PCR bias. TCR alpha and beta chains were both sequenced, and the abundances of alpha and beta sequences in each sample were closely correlated with each other. Regarding the original processing steps: V gene, J gene and CDR3 annotation of TCR sequences was performed with Decombinator V4. Expanded TCRs were defined as changing significantly between any two time points under a Poisson model with p below 0.0001. TCR abundances were normalised to the total number of TCRs sequenced per sample and were expressed as counts per million. TRAV1-2 paired with TRAJ12, TRAJ20 or TRAJ33 defined MAIT TCRs, while TRAV10 paired with TRAJ18 defined iNKT TCRs. VDJdb, accessed 1 November 2021, was searched for CMV, EBV and SARS-CoV-2 annotated TCRs, excluding TCRs annotated for multiple antigens. TCRdb reworked the public reads: Q25 trimming with fastp, MiXCR clone assembly, productive beta chains retained. CDR3 protein sequences are deduplicated, and each keeps its most common genes and DNA. The V and J calls reflect TCRdb's pipeline rather than the authors' work. This sample has 100,000 or so distinct CDR3 sequences in its table, and 16% of those were observed once. The ten largest clones represent approximately 5.1% of the sample.

V trim: 3 bases; J trim: 5 bases; unmatched bases: 9. The CDR3 starts with the cysteine, ends with the phenylalanine, and has 16 residues. Just the 48-base CDR3 DNA is kept, in frame starting at base 1. Sequences MGHRA (CDR1) and YSYEKL (CDR2) are obtained from the germline V gene. General findings and caveats noted by the study authors: VDJdb matching was skewed toward anti-spike CD8 responses, so virus-specific expansions were likely underestimated and private and CD4 specificities were missed.

The TCR originated in an adult who was a healthcare worker with PCR-confirmed SARS-CoV-2 infection or an uninfected control (not recorded which). The receptor chain draws on TRBV4-1 and TRBJ2-1; 8 nucleotides in the junction match TRBD1. The sample here was whole blood, taken at baseline. CDR3 sequence: CASSQEDREVDNEQFF. The nucleotide sequence reads as follows: TGCGCCAGCAGCCAGGAGGACAGGGAGGTGGACAATGAGCAGTTCTTC.